This T cell receptor beta chain stems from a study of early T cells in non-severe SARS-CoV-2 infection. The wider study: Whole-blood bulk RNA, unsorted, was sequenced, and chains were unpaired. Whole-study results and caveats: CD4 and private specificities were missed by VDJdb matching, which favored anti-spike CD8 responses.

Each cDNA molecule carried a unique molecular identifier. TCRdb reanalysed the 5' RACE reads using MiXCR and keeps one entry per CDR3 protein. The sample carries 65,000 to 95,000 distinct CDR3 sequences, 11% to 15% recorded once. Germline loops: CDR1 SNHLY, CDR2 FYNNEI. V lost 7 bases and J lost 6, with 15 bases in between. CDR3 length equals 13 residues. Remarks on this clonotype: Its antigen is undetermined.

This chain links TRBV2 with TRBJ1-2, with D possibly matching TRBD1 (5 bases). The source of this sequence is an adult who was a healthcare worker with PCR-confirmed SARS-CoV-2 infection or an uninfected control (not recorded which). Sequenced: whole blood. CDR3 amino acids: CASTPRARDGYTF. CDR3 DNA: TGTGCCAGCACGCCAAGGGCCAGGGATGGCTACACCTTC.